This TCR beta chain was captured in a study of cytomegalovirus exposure and HLA in healthy donors. As for this clone: Its antigen is currently unknown.

Germline loops: CDR1 MNHEY, CDR2 SVGAGI. After removal of 2 bases from V and 5 bases from J, the junction contained 6 bases not matched to a gene. The length of the CDR3 is 15 residues. Primers for the PCR totalled 60 Vbeta and 13 Jbeta. Using immunoSEQ multiplex PCR, the repertoire was profiled, and TCRdb retains in-frame clones only, with some absent. Among 210,000 or so clones listed, about nine tenths were seen once. Study-wide results and limits: Indistinguishable V segments, including TRBV6-2 and TRBV6-3, were excluded. One cluster of highly shared sequence variants probably arose as a sequencing artifact. Trimming of TCR beta V- and J-genes showed a link, identified in a later analysis, to a missense DCLRE1C variant. A later analysis found that most CMV-associated TCR beta chains appeared HLA-restricted.

The genes are TRBV6-5 and TRBJ2-5; 9 nucleotides align to TRBD2. This TCR was recovered from a man aged 25-45 years in good health and CMV-seronegative. Specimen: PBMCs. This CDR3 reads CASSYGGGAGETQYF. In DNA, the CDR3 is TGTGCCAGCAGTTACGGCGGGGGGGCCGGGGAGACCCAGTACTTC.